Here is one T cell receptor beta chain with its context. Its target is unknown. These data belong to a study of OX40 agonist ivuxolimab in advanced cancers. Across the whole study: Every 2 weeks, patients got intravenous ivuxolimab at one of six dose levels (0.01-10 mg/kg). Study findings and constraints: Still undetermined is the antigen specificity of the expanded peripheral T cells.

Clones were sequenced by immunoSEQ multiplex PCR, and TCRdb holds only the in-frame ones, with some missing. The table has over 85,000 clones, around 88% seen once. CDR1 is SGHNT, CDR2 YYREEE, per germline (reference sequence). V was pared by 2 bases and J by 6 bases, with 12 bases between. The CDR3 consists of 13 residues. The sequence was obtained from an adult with an advanced solid tumor such as melanoma, head and neck, liver or kidney cancer. The V and J genes are TRBV5-4 and TRBJ2-7, with D possibly being TRBD1 (5 bases). This material consisted of CD4+ or CD8+ T cells sorted from blood, taken in a trial of the OX40 agonist ivuxolimab. The CDR3 loop reads CASSFQWGGEQYF. DNA of the CDR3: TGTGCCAGCAGCTTCCAGTGGGGCGGCGAGCAGTACTTC.